Below, 30 T cell receptor beta chains from the same sample are listed, as sequenced in a study of blood T cell repertoires in COVID-19. TCRdb's copy holds only in-frame clones and misses some; the assay was immunoSEQ multiplex PCR. The data show 95,000 to 150,000 clones, around 81% seen once. Sequencing was done on a sample of peripheral blood. These TCRs come from a man in his 60s with acute or convalescent COVID-19.

Note on this clone: Additional DNA sequences in this sample encode the identical CDR3. The rearrangement joins TRBV18 to TRBJ1-1; 8 bases agree with TRBD1. V lost 3 bases to trimming and J lost 5 bases; unmatched junction nucleotides: 5. CDR3 length equals 14 residues. In germline, CDR1 is KGHSH, CDR2 LQKENI. The CDR3 loop reads CASSPQGAGTEAFF. In DNA, the CDR3 is TGTGCCAGCTCACCCCAGGGGGCTGGGACTGAAGCTTTCTTT.

The chain employs TRBV7-3 and TRBJ2-1; possibly TRBD2 for D (6 bases). Trimming shortened V by 5 bases and J by 4 bases, and 18 bases separated the two germline ends. Germline lookup yields CDR1 SGHTA and CDR2 FQGTGA. This CDR3 comprises 16 residues. The CDR3 DNA follows: TGTGCCAGCAGCCCTAGTGCGGGAATGGTTTACAATGAGCAGTTCTTC. Protein: CASSPSAGMVYNEQFF. The entire variable domain, with the rest obtained from reference TRBV7-3 and TRBJ2-1, is as follows: GAGVSQTPSNKVTEKGKYVELRCDPISGHTALYWYRQSLGQGPEFLIYFQGTGAADDSGLPNDRFFAVRPEGSVSTLKIQRTERGDSAVYLCASSPSAGMVYNEQFFGPGTRLTVL.

This chain links TRBV4-1 with TRBJ2-1; weak D call: TRBD2 (5 bases). The CDR3 consists of 16 residues. V was trimmed by 1 base and J by 2 bases, leaving 12 bases between them. Looked up from germline, CDR1 is MGHRA and CDR2 is YSYEKL. The chain's CDR3 is CASSQVGGAAYNEQFF. Here the CDR3 DNA reads TGCGCCAGCAGCCAAGTGGGTGGAGCGGCCTACAATGAGCAGTTCTTC.

The chain couples TRBV12-1 to TRBJ2-3; the table names TRBD2, a call not compared with the DNA. TRBV12-1 is listed as a pseudogene. CDR3 length equals 20 residues. Written as DNA, the CDR3 is TGTGCCAGCAGTCCCTTGCCGAACTCGACCCTAGCGGGACGAAGGGATACGCAGTATTTT. As protein: CASSPLPNSTLAGRRDTQYF.

This rearrangement joins TRBV7-9 to TRBJ1-4; D is perhaps TRBD1 (6 bases). V dropped 5 bases and J dropped 5 bases, with 15 bases sitting between them. The CDR3 has 15 residues. The germline V gene has CDR1 SEHNR and CDR2 FQNEAQ (reference sequence). This chain's CDR3 is CASSPRTVPNEKLFF. CDR3 nucleotides: TGTGCCAGCAGCCCCCGGACAGTTCCAAATGAAAAACTGTTTTTT.

The chain joins TRBV30 to TRBJ1-6; no firm D call. The V and J ends lost 2 bases and 10 bases respectively, with 12 bases between them. The germline CDR1 and CDR2 sequences are GTSNPN and SVGIG (reference sequence). The CDR3 totals 13 residues. CDR3 bases: TGTGCCTGGAGTCCCACTAATCGATCACCCCTCCACTTT. This translates into CAWSPTNRSPLHF.

CDR3 DNA sequence: TGTGCCAGCAGCCCCTTGGGCACCACAGATACGCAGTATTTT. The encoded protein is CASSPLGTTDTQYF. This chain joins TRBV28 and TRBJ2-3; no firm D call. The CDR3 is 14 residues long. Germline values: CDR1 MDHEN, CDR2 SYDVKM. The V and J ends lost 6 bases and 2 bases respectively, with 12 bases between them.

The chain couples TRBV5-1 to TRBJ2-3; 9 bases agree with TRBD1. CDR1 is SGHRS, CDR2 YFSETQ, per germline. J gave up 4 bases and V 3 bases, and 3 bases lay outside the gene matches. This CDR3 is 14 amino acids long. Here the CDR3 DNA reads TGCGCCAGCAGCTCGGGACAGGGCGCAGATACGCAGTATTTT. Translated: CASSSGQGADTQYF.

This chain links TRBV21-1 with TRBJ2-1; the table names TRBD1, a call not compared with the DNA. TRBV21-1 is termed a pseudogene. The CDR3 extends over 17 amino acids. DNA for the CDR3: TGTGCCAGCAGCAAAGTGGGGGCAGGGGGCTACTACAATGAGCAGTTCTTC. Its protein product is CASSKVGAGGYYNEQFF.

This chain connects TRBV18 to TRBJ2-1, with TRBD1 identical over 7 bases. This CDR3 comprises 18 residues. The germline CDR1 and CDR2 sequences are KGHSH and LQKENI. V was pared by 3 bases and J by 2 bases, with 13 bases of the junction left unmatched. CDR3 region: CASSPKTEDRATYNEQFF. The CDR3 DNA follows: TGTGCCAGCTCACCTAAAACTGAAGACAGGGCTACCTACAATGAGCAGTTCTTC.

This chain joins TRBV5-5 and TRBJ1-3; the D gene is possibly TRBD1 (5 bases). Trimming shortened V by 4 bases and J by 4 bases, and 18 bases separated the two germline ends. This CDR3 contains 16 residues. From germline, CDR1 is SGHKS and CDR2 YYEKEE (reference sequence). CDR3 protein: CASSLRLTVGGNTIYF. The CDR3 bases are TGTGCCAGCAGCCTAAGGCTGACAGTCGGGGGAAACACCATATATTTT.

The table lists this clone with a few counts. The chain recombines TRBV27 with TRBJ2-7, with no clear D. Germline lookup yields CDR1 MNHEY and CDR2 SMNVEV (reference sequence). The germline V and J ends were trimmed by 3 bases and 4 bases, with 10 bases remaining between them. This CDR3 is built from 13 residues. The CDR3 sequence is CASSFSTAYEQYF. The CDR3 coding sequence is TGTGCCAGCAGTTTCTCTACAGCTTACGAGCAGTACTTC.

J is TRBJ1-1 and V is TRBV27, with D possibly TRBD1 on 5 matching bases. The germline V gene has CDR1 MNHEY and CDR2 SMNVEV (reference sequence). V was pared by 3 bases and J by 6 bases, with 14 bases between. The CDR3 has 14 amino acids. The chain's CDR3 is CASSFRQGGAEAFF. The CDR3 DNA reads as TGTGCCAGCAGTTTCCGGCAGGGTGGGGCTGAAGCTTTCTTT.

The chain combines TRBV28 with TRBJ1-5; 7 bases align to TRBD1. The V gene's germline CDR1 is MDHEN and CDR2 SYDVKM. J gave up 2 bases and V 3 bases, and 10 bases lay outside the gene matches. CDR3 length: 17 amino acids. The CDR3 region has the DNA TGTGCCAGCAGTTTGATTGGAGGGACAGCTGGCAATCAGCCCCAGCATTTT. Translating gives CASSLIGGTAGNQPQHF. Using reference TRBV28 and TRBJ1-5 for the parts outside the CDR3, the full variable domain is DVKVTQSSRYLVKRTGEKVFLECVQDMDHENMFWYRQDPGLGLRLIYFSYDVKMKEKGDIPEGYSVSREKKERFSLILESASTNQTSMYLCASSLIGGTAGNQPQHFGDGTRLSIL.

This clone was detected once. The chain combines TRBV24-1 with TRBJ1-5; TRBD1 matches 8 bases. J gave up 1 base and V 2 bases, and 9 bases lay outside the gene matches. Germline values: CDR1 KGHDR, CDR2 SFDVKD. This CDR3 is built from 18 residues. In DNA, the CDR3 is TGTGCCACCAGTGATTCTGCGGGACAGGCGGGGAGCAATCAGCCCCAGCATTTT. Translated: CATSDSAGQAGSNQPQHF.

This clone was recorded at least ten times. The chain carries TRBV14 and TRBJ1-5; TRBD1 matches 10 bases. V gave up 2 bases and J gave up 1 base; unmatched junction bases: 11. CDR3 length equals 19 residues. Germline V gives CDR1 SGHDN, CDR2 FVKESK. The CDR3 region has the DNA TGTGCCAGCAGCCAACCCCCGACAGGGGGCGGTTGGAGCAATCAGCCCCAGCATTTT. Residues: CASSQPPTGGGWSNQPQHF. The entire variable domain, with the rest obtained from reference TRBV14 and TRBJ1-5, is as follows: EAGVTQFPSHSVIEKGQTVTLRCDPISGHDNLYWYRRVMGKEIKFLLHFVKESKQDESGMPNNRFLAERTGGTYSTLKVQPAELEDSGVYFCASSQPPTGGGWSNQPQHFGDGTRLSIL.

The V gene is TRBV11-1, the J gene TRBJ2-5; TRBD2 matches at 12 bases. This CDR3 has 15 residues. Germline values: CDR1 SGHAT, CDR2 FQDESV (reference sequence). The trim removed 3 bases at V and 4 bases at J, leaving 3 bases unmatched. The chain's CDR3 is CASSFGLAGTETQYF. In nucleotides, the CDR3 is TGTGCCAGCAGCTTCGGACTAGCGGGAACAGAGACCCAGTACTTC.

The chain has TRBV11-2 and TRBJ2-1; tentatively, D is TRBD2 (6 bases). CDR3 length equals 17 residues. Germline V lookup: CDR1 SGHAT, CDR2 FQNNGV. V was clipped by 4 bases and J by 1 base, with 17 bases between them. CDR3 bases: TGTGCCAGCAGCTCGCAACCCGGGACTTCATCCTACAATGAGCAGTTCTTC. This sequence encodes CASSSQPGTSSYNEQFF.

The chain recombines TRBV15 with TRBJ1-1; D not certain. Germline CDR1 reads LNHNV; CDR2 reads YYDKDF (reference sequence). The germline V and J ends were trimmed by 10 bases and 1 base, with 16 bases remaining between them. This CDR3 region has 14 residues. CDR3 loop: CAIQRGGGNTEAFF. The CDR3 DNA reads as TGTGCCATCCAGAGAGGCGGTGGGAACACTGAAGCTTTCTTT.

This chain joins TRBV5-1 and TRBJ2-3; TRBD1 aligns across 7 bases. Germline assignment: CDR1 SGHRS and CDR2 YFSETQ. V shed 4 bases, J shed 3 bases, and the junction held 2 bases outside the gene matches. The CDR3 runs to 13 residues. The CDR3 protein is CASSEGQTDTQYF. CDR3 nucleotide sequence: TGCGCCAGCAGCGAGGGACAGACAGATACGCAGTATTTT.

This sequence joins TRBV27 and TRBJ2-7; 7 bases fit TRBD2. The CDR3 spans 13 residues. Germline CDR1 is MNHEY and CDR2 is SMNVEV (reference sequence). The V and J ends lost 4 bases and 6 bases, in that order; junction bases with no gene match: 6. Here the CDR3 DNA reads TGTGCCAGCAGTTCTCACGCGGGAGTCGAGCAGTACTTC. Amino acid sequence: CASSSHAGVEQYF.

This rearrangement joins TRBV11-2 to TRBJ2-3, with 8 positions matching TRBD2. V was pared by 1 base and J by 2 bases, with 5 bases of the junction left unmatched. The CDR3 spans 16 residues. Germline loops: CDR1 SGHAT, CDR2 FQNNGV. CDR3 in amino acids: CASSLGIAGHTDTQYF. The CDR3 nucleotides read TGTGCCAGCAGCTTAGGGATAGCGGGACACACAGATACGCAGTATTTT.

This clone showed up just once. The V and J genes are TRBV28 and TRBJ1-1; D is ambiguous. The CDR3 has 11 residues. The V gene lost 4 bases and the J gene lost 2 bases, with 2 bases spanning the gap. Looked up from germline, CDR1 is MDHEN and CDR2 is SYDVKM. The CDR3 loop reads CASSSNTEAFF. The DNA for the CDR3 is TGTGCCAGCAGTTCAAACACTGAAGCTTTCTTT.

The CDR3 region is CASSLGTYSGRGDYGYTF. The CDR3 bases are TGTGCCAGCAGCTTAGGGACTTACTCGGGGAGGGGTGACTATGGCTACACCTTC. The V gene is TRBV7-9, the J gene TRBJ1-2; a possible D gene is TRBD1 (5 bases). Trimming shortened V by 1 base and J by 3 bases, and 21 bases separated the two germline ends. Germline V gene data show CDR1 as SEHNR and CDR2 as FQNEAQ (reference sequence). The CDR3 sequence is 18 residues long. The entire variable domain, with the rest obtained from reference TRBV7-9 and TRBJ1-2, is as follows: DTGVSQNPRHKITKRGQNVTFRCDPISEHNRLYWYRQTLGQGPEFLTYFQNEAQLEKSRLLSDRFSAERPKGSFSTLEIQRTEQGDSAMYLCASSLGTYSGRGDYGYTFGSGTRLTVV.

The chain combines TRBV7-3 with TRBJ1-6, with TRBD1 identical over 9 bases. Germline V lookup: CDR1 SGHTA, CDR2 FQGTGA. V shed 4 bases, J shed 7 bases, and the junction held 2 bases outside the gene matches. The CDR3 spans 14 residues. CDR3 sequence reads: CASSSQGANSPLHF. As DNA, the CDR3 is TGTGCCAGCAGCTCACAGGGGGCGAATTCACCCCTCCACTTT.

J is TRBJ1-6 and V is TRBV14; 8 bases align to TRBD1. CDR1 and CDR2 from the germline V gene are SGHDN and FVKESK. CDR3 length: 14 residues. V gave up 2 bases and J gave up 10 bases; unmatched junction bases: 4. The CDR3 protein is CASSQTGGGSPLHF. The DNA for the CDR3 is TGTGCCAGCAGCCAAACAGGGGGTGGGTCACCCCTCCACTTT. Variable domain in full (rest from reference TRBV14 and TRBJ1-6): EAGVTQFPSHSVIEKGQTVTLRCDPISGHDNLYWYRRVMGKEIKFLLHFVKESKQDESGMPNNRFLAERTGGTYSTLKVQPAELEDSGVYFCASSQTGGGSPLHFGNGTRLTVT.

The gene calls are TRBV4-1 and TRBJ2-7; 8 positions agree with TRBD2. V lost 2 bases to trimming and J lost 7 bases; unmatched junction nucleotides: 7. The V gene's germline CDR1 is MGHRA and CDR2 YSYEKL. The CDR3 spans 14 residues. As DNA, the CDR3 is TGCGCCAGCAGCCAACTAGCGGGCCACAGGGAGCAGTACTTC. Translating gives CASSQLAGHREQYF.

V is TRBV7-6 and J is TRBJ2-5, with D perhaps TRBD2 (5 bases). The CDR3 consists of 15 residues. Germline loops: CDR1 SGHVS, CDR2 FNYEAQ. V lost 2 bases, J lost 5 bases, and 15 bases lay in between. DNA for the CDR3: TGTGCCAGCAGCTTATCCGAGGACTTGTCGGAGACCCAGTACTTC. It specifies CASSLSEDLSETQYF.

The chain joins TRBV10-3 to TRBJ1-2; D gene unclear. The germline V and J ends were trimmed by 8 bases and 4 bases, with 17 bases remaining between them. There are 14 residues in the CDR3. Germline V gene data show CDR1 as ENHRY and CDR2 as SYGVKD. The CDR3, as DNA: TGTGCCATCTCAACGGCGGGCAACAGCTATGGCTACACCTTC. The encoded protein is CAISTAGNSYGYTF.

This chain joins TRBV4-1 and TRBJ2-2, with D maybe TRBD1 (6 bases). The CDR3 contains 14 residues. The germline V gene encodes CDR1 MGHRA and CDR2 YSYEKL. The V and J ends lost 6 bases and 7 bases respectively, with 15 bases between them. The CDR3 nucleotides read TGCGCCAGCAGAGGGCGAACAGGGTACGGGGAGCTGTTTTTT. Its protein product is CASRGRTGYGELFF.